The T cell receptor beta chain under discussion was sequenced for a study of T cell clonotyping in hematopoietic cell transplantation. Findings of the study overall: Without cell sorting, CD4 versus CD8 contributions remain unresolved. At the given depth, recipient repertoires were over 95% de novo clonotypes.

Assay: immunoSEQ multiplex PCR; the TCRdb copy retains only in-frame clones and omits some. The sample has about 15,000 clones, less than 80% seen once. This clone occurred once. Its target is not known. V was clipped by 5 bases and J by 12 bases, with 17 bases between them. Germline V gene lookup returns CDR1 GTSNPN and CDR2 SVGIG (reference sequence). CDR3 length: 12 residues. The chain is built from TRBV30 and TRBJ2-1, with D maybe TRBD2 (7 bases). Sequenced input: peripheral blood mononuclear cells. The source is an older woman in good health. Some clones in this sample may be carry-over from other donors' samples. The CDR3 spells CAWVPLGGGQFF. Here the CDR3 DNA reads TGTGCCTGGGTTCCTTTAGGGGGGGGGCAGTTCTTC.